This TCR beta chain was documented in a study of radiation and T cells in renal cell carcinoma. This CDR3 has 15 amino acids. Germline lookup yields CDR1 SGHKS and CDR2 YYEKEE (reference sequence). V lost 0 bases and J 8 bases, leaving 17 bases between the germline ends. Profiling relied on immunoSEQ multiplex PCR, and the TCRdb table lists in-frame clones only, not all of them. The data hold roughly 120,000 clones, with about 81% observed a single time. Time point defined: blood 2 weeks post-SBRT. Treatment denoted: 15 Gy SBRT to primary tumor, nephrectomy 4 weeks later. Serial blood draws occurred at baseline and 2 and 4 weeks post-SBRT.

The TCR sequence derives from a woman in her sixties or seventies with renal cell carcinoma. V and J are TRBV5-5 and TRBJ1-2; the D is unclear. The source was blood, collected from a patient whose treatment included radiotherapy and nephrectomy. The CDR3 loop is CASSLAGDSMVGYTF. The CDR3 coding sequence is TGTGCCAGCAGCTTGGCCGGGGATTCTATGGTAGGCTACACCTTC.